Shown below are 21 T cell receptor beta chains from a single sample sequenced in a study of OX40 agonist ivuxolimab in advanced cancers. The method was immunoSEQ multiplex PCR; TCRdb's version includes in-frame clones alone and lacks a portion of them. Among roughly 68,000 clones listed, 84% were seen once. The specimen comprised CD4+ or CD8+ T cells sorted from blood, sampled in a trial of the OX40 agonist ivuxolimab. Receptors originate from an adult with an advanced solid tumor such as melanoma, head and neck, liver or kidney cancer.

The rearrangement links TRBV28 to TRBJ1-1; D call uncertain. The germline gives CDR1 MDHEN, CDR2 SYDVKM. V lost 8 bases and J lost 10, with 14 bases in between. This CDR3 has 11 amino acids. CDR3 bases: TGTGCCAGCCGTTACGTTCAAGTAGCTTTCTTT. Protein: CASRYVQVAFF.

This chain joins TRBV5-1 and TRBJ2-2; the match to TRBD1 covers 7 bases. The CDR3 has 15 amino acids. The V and J ends lost 0 bases and 4 bases, in that order; junction bases with no gene match: 3. Per the germline V gene, CDR1 is SGHRS and CDR2 is YFSETQ. The CDR3 loop reads CASSLDRGTTGELFF. CDR3 bases: TGCGCCAGCAGCTTGGACAGGGGAACCACCGGGGAGCTGTTTTTT.

The chain couples TRBV19 to TRBJ2-7; D is unresolved. Trimming removed 5 bases at V and 0 bases at J, with 8 bases between. The CDR3 is 13 residues long. CDR1 LNHDA and CDR2 SQIVND come from the germline V gene (reference sequence). The CDR3 coding sequence is TGTGCCAGTAGTTATGGGGACTCCTACGAGCAGTACTTC. Its protein product is CASSYGDSYEQYF.

The chain couples TRBV5-4 to TRBJ2-1; D possibly corresponds to TRBD2 (6 bases). With 0 bases removed from V and 2 bases from J, the gap between germline ends came to 15 bases. Germline loops: CDR1 SGHNT, CDR2 YYREEE (reference sequence). The CDR3 totals 17 residues. The CDR3 coding sequence is TGTGCCAGCAGCTTGGTGGCGGGGTCATCTACCTACAATGAGCAGTTCTTC. This sequence encodes CASSLVAGSSTYNEQFF. Looking up the rest from reference TRBV5-4 and TRBJ2-1 gives the full variable domain: ETGVTQSPTHLIKTRGQQVTLRCSSQSGHNTVSWYQQALGQGPQFIFQYYREEENGRGNFPPRFSGLQFPNYSSELNVNALELDDSALYLCASSLVAGSSTYNEQFFGPGTRLTVL.

The chain is built from TRBV5-4 and TRBJ2-3; D is uncertain. CDR1 and CDR2 (germline): SGHNT, YYREEE (reference sequence). The CDR3 is made up of 12 amino acids. V was trimmed by 10 bases and J by 4 bases, leaving 13 bases between them. The CDR3: CAQGKVSDTQYF. For the CDR3, the DNA is TGTGCCCAAGGGAAGGTTTCAGATACGCAGTATTTT.

This chain uses TRBV9 with TRBJ1-2; D remains ambiguous. V dropped 0 bases and J dropped 2 bases, with 2 bases sitting between them. The CDR3 totals 12 residues. From germline, CDR1 is SGDLS and CDR2 YYNGEE. The CDR3 reads CASSVANYGYTF. DNA of the CDR3: TGTGCCAGCAGCGTAGCAAACTATGGCTACACCTTC.

V gene TRBV6-6 combines with J gene TRBJ1-3, with a weak D call TRBD1 (5 bases). Trimming removed 4 bases from V and 4 bases from J, with 14 bases in between. The V gene's germline CDR1 is MNHNY and CDR2 SVGAGI (reference sequence). CDR3 size: 15 residues. The DNA of the CDR3 is TGTGCCAGCAGTTTGGGGCGGGGGTTGGGAAACACCATATATTTT. Residues: CASSLGRGLGNTIYF.

The rearrangement uses TRBV18 and TRBJ2-5; D unclear. There are 13 residues in the CDR3. Germline V CDR1 and CDR2: KGHSH, LQKENI. V lost 2 bases, J lost 3 bases, and 7 bases lay in between. CDR3 residues: CASSPEREETQYF. CDR3 nucleotides: TGTGCCAGCTCACCAGAAAGGGAAGAGACCCAGTACTTC.

Remarks on this clone: Additional DNA sequences in this sample encode the identical CDR3. DNA of the CDR3: TGCAGCGTTGGGGACACTGAAGCTTTCTTT. It is translated as CSVGDTEAFF. The chain uses TRBV29-1 and TRBJ1-1; D uncertain. CDR3 length: 10 amino acids. Germline-derived CDR1 and CDR2 are SQVTM and ANQGSEA. V gave up 4 bases and J gave up 3 bases, with 3 bases separating them. Looking up the rest from reference TRBV29-1 and TRBJ1-1 gives the full variable domain: SAVISQKPSRDICQRGTSLTIQCQVDSQVTMMFWYRQQPGQSLTLIATANQGSEATYESGFVIDKFPISRPNLTFSTLTVSNMSPEDSSIYLCSVGDTEAFFGQGTRLTVV.

The V call is TRBV10-1, the J call TRBJ1-1; D is unresolved. CDR1 WNHNN and CDR2 SYGVQD come from the germline V gene (reference sequence). With 0 bases removed from V and 0 bases from J, the gap between germline ends came to 5 bases. This CDR3 is 14 amino acids long. Here the CDR3 DNA reads TGCGCCAGCAGTGAGTCTCGAGTGAACACTGAAGCTTTCTTT. This translates into CASSESRVNTEAFF.

The chain joins TRBV29-1 to TRBJ2-5; 10 bases align to TRBD1. CDR1 SQVTM and CDR2 ANQGSEA come from the germline V gene. This CDR3 has 15 residues. Unmatched junction bases numbered 11, after V lost 5 bases and J lost 5 bases. In DNA form, the CDR3 reads TGCAGCGTTCAACCGGGACAGGGGTTCGGGGAGACCCAGTACTTC. This encodes CSVQPGQGFGETQYF.

This chain links TRBV27 with TRBJ1-1, with D possibly being TRBD1 (5 bases). Germline CDR1 reads MNHEY; CDR2 reads SMNVEV (reference sequence). The CDR3 is 14 residues long. V lost 2 bases and J 1 base, leaving 8 bases between the germline ends. CDR3 protein: CASSLQGRNTEAFF. In DNA form, the CDR3 reads TGTGCCAGCAGTTTACAGGGAAGGAACACTGAAGCTTTCTTT.

This rearrangement joins TRBV7-9 to TRBJ1-3; TRBD1 is a possible D gene (6 bases). The CDR3 runs to 14 residues. The V gene lost 5 bases and the J gene lost 0 bases, with 8 bases spanning the gap. CDR1 and CDR2 from the germline V gene are SEHNR and FQNEAQ (reference sequence). The CDR3 loop is CASSRDISGNTIYF. The CDR3 DNA is TGTGCCAGCAGCCGGGACATCTCTGGAAACACCATATATTTT. The variable domain in full, completed from reference TRBV7-9 and TRBJ1-3, reads DTGVSQNPRHKITKRGQNVTFRCDPISEHNRLYWYRQTLGQGPEFLTYFQNEAQLEKSRLLSDRFSAERPKGSFSTLEIQRTEQGDSAMYLCASSRDISGNTIYFGEGSWLTVV.

V gene TRBV23-1 combines with J gene TRBJ2-7; 7 bases match TRBD2. TRBV23-1 is treated as an ORF (open reading frame) with a function not yet certain. The CDR3 has 15 amino acids. V lost 2 bases and J lost 5; bases outside the gene matches: 9. CDR3 loop: CASSQSGIRYDEQYF. The DNA of the CDR3 is TGCGCCAGCAGTCAAAGCGGGATACGATATGACGAGCAGTACTTC.

The rearrangement joins TRBV10-3 to TRBJ1-6; D unclear. This CDR3 is built from 13 residues. Trimming removed 6 bases at V and 6 bases at J, with 9 bases between. CDR1 and CDR2 (germline): ENHRY, SYGVKD. The CDR3 DNA sequence: TGTGCCATCAGGAGTATATCTAATTCACCCCTCCACTTT. Protein sequence: CAIRSISNSPLHF.

V gene TRBV4-2 combines with J gene TRBJ2-7; 7 bases match TRBD2. The germline V gene encodes CDR1 LGHNA and CDR2 YNFKEQ. Losses at the gene ends were 4 bases for V and 0 bases for J; bases not matched to a gene: 12. The CDR3 is made up of 17 amino acids. As DNA, the CDR3 is TGTGCCAGCAGCCTCTCGGGGGGAGGAGGGAGCTCCTACGAGCAGTACTTC. This gives the protein CASSLSGGGGSSYEQYF.

This sequence joins TRBV14 and TRBJ1-6; D gene ambiguous. V was clipped by 4 bases and J by 10 bases, with 17 bases between them. Per the germline V gene, CDR1 is SGHDN and CDR2 is FVKESK. The CDR3 loop spans 15 amino acids. CDR3 amino acids: CASSPQVDSGSPLHF. In DNA form, the CDR3 reads TGTGCCAGCAGCCCGCAGGTAGACTCAGGATCACCCCTCCACTTT.

The chain employs TRBV4-1 and TRBJ1-2; possible D gene TRBD1, 6 bases. Per germline, CDR1 MGHRA and CDR2 YSYEKL. The CDR3 has 16 residues. V was shortened by 4 bases and J by 8 bases, with 23 bases between the two germline ends. The CDR3, as DNA: TGCGCCAGCAGCCTCGCCTCGGGGGGGCAGGAAAGAGGCTACACCTTC. It encodes CASSLASGGQERGYTF.

CDR3 sequence reads: CASSPRSGHNGYTF. CDR3 in DNA: TGTGCCAGCAGCCCAAGGAGCGGACACAATGGCTACACCTTC. The V and J genes are TRBV9 and TRBJ1-2; weak D call: TRBD1 (5 bases). Trimming stripped 4 bases from V and 6 bases from J, with 16 bases between. Germline V gives CDR1 SGDLS, CDR2 YYNGEE. The CDR3 extends over 14 amino acids. The whole variable domain, filled in from reference TRBV9 and TRBJ1-2, reads DSGVTQTPKHLITATGQRVTLRCSPRSGDLSVYWYQQSLDQGLQFLIQYYNGEERAKGNILERFSAQQFPDLHSELNLSSLELGDSALYFCASSPRSGHNGYTFGSGTRLTVV.

The CDR3 DNA is TGCGCCAGCAGCTGGACCACGGGAGGGTCAACCGAGCAGTACTTC. Translated: CASSWTTGGSTEQYF. V and J are TRBV5-1 and TRBJ2-7, with 8 bases aligning to TRBD2. The CDR3 totals 15 residues. V gave up 3 bases and J gave up 6 bases; unmatched junction bases: 11. Germline CDR1 SGHRS, CDR2 YFSETQ.

CDR3 in DNA: TGTGCCAGCAGCTTAGCTATCGGAGTCTATGGCTACACCTTC. This translates into CASSLAIGVYGYTF. The chain couples TRBV7-2 to TRBJ1-2; D is unresolved. Germline CDR1 reads SGHTA; CDR2 reads FQGNSA. Trimming left V 0 bases short and J 4 bases short, with 9 bases between. The CDR3 length is 14 residues.